Detailed here is one T cell receptor (beta chain). Its antigen is still unknown. Selected positively for CCR7 and CD45RO-negative, naive CD8 cells excluded terminally differentiated effector memory CD45RA+ cells. This entry belongs to a study of shared clonotypes between healthy human individuals. Using approximately 190 ng DNA, roughly 33,000 T cell genomes, the sorted-subset replicate PCRs were run. Clones were read by immunoSEQ multiplex PCR, and TCRdb kept only the in-frame ones, dropping some. Here the sample spans around 2,000,000 clones, about 93% being singletons. General study findings and limits: For sorted subsets, rarefaction showed incomplete sequencing despite large depth. In this cohort, only blood was sampled, and tissue repertoires likely differ. Estimated richness values were generally larger in naive subsets than in memory subsets.

V was clipped by 2 bases and J by 1 base, with 14 bases between them. Germline CDR1 reads SGHTA; CDR2 reads FQGNSA. The CDR3 length is 16 residues. The sample consisted of naive CD8+ T cells from PBMCs. The TCR comes from a young man in good health. Some clones in this sample may be carry-over from other donors' samples. The chain links TRBV7-2 to TRBJ2-5, with D hard to call. Written as DNA, the CDR3 is TGTGCCAGCAGCTTAAGCCTCACTGATTTCCAAGAGACCCAGTACTTC. Translating gives CASSLSLTDFQETQYF.